These 31 T cell receptor beta chains share one sample of origin, sequenced in a study of T cells after yellow fever vaccination. TCRdb itself ran the 5' RACE reads through MiXCR, one entry per CDR3 protein. The data show about 340,000 distinct CDR3 sequences, with around 13% seen just once and 2.5% to 3.5% held by the top ten. The material sequenced was CD4+ T cells sorted from PBMCs, taken 15 days after the yellow fever booster vaccination. The receptors were sampled from a man between 18 and 35 years old who received the YFV17D yellow fever vaccine.

A few counts support this clonotype. The chain joins TRBV7-2 to TRBJ1-3; possible D gene TRBD1, 6 bases. The V and J ends lost 5 bases and 1 base respectively, with 15 bases between them. CDR1 and CDR2 from the germline V gene are SGHTA and FQGNSA. The CDR3 contains 16 residues. In DNA, the CDR3 is TGTGCCAGCAGCCCCGTCCCGGGGGCATCTGGAAACACCATATATTTT. As protein: CASSPVPGASGNTIYF.

This clonotype has a count of ten or more. The chain couples TRBV29-1 to TRBJ1-4; 7 bases agree with TRBD1. V lost 4 bases and J lost 7; bases outside the gene matches: 3. Per the germline V gene, CDR1 is SQVTM and CDR2 is ANQGSEA. The CDR3 runs to 12 residues. The CDR3 sequence: CSVGQGGEKLFF. In DNA, the CDR3 is TGCAGCGTTGGACAGGGTGGTGAAAAACTGTTTTTT.

This chain joins TRBV4-1 and TRBJ2-3; TRBD2 matches at 8 bases. CDR3 length: 16 amino acids. The V gene's germline CDR1 is MGHRA and CDR2 YSYEKL. After removal of 4 bases from V and 7 bases from J, the junction contained 13 bases not matched to a gene. The CDR3 region is CASSLRDSRTSNTQYF. In DNA form, the CDR3 reads TGCGCCAGCAGCCTTAGGGACTCGAGGACTAGCAATACGCAGTATTTT.

This rearrangement joins TRBV3-1 to TRBJ1-2; D is unresolved. The CDR3 consists of 14 residues. V was trimmed by 0 bases and J by 4 bases, leaving 9 bases between them. Germline V CDR1 and CDR2: LGHDT, YNNKEL (reference sequence). Written as DNA, the CDR3 is TGTGCCAGCAGCCAAGACTCCATGTTCTATGGCTACACCTTC. Amino acids: CASSQDSMFYGYTF.

This clonotype turned up a few times. V and J are TRBV12-5 and TRBJ1-1, with D perhaps TRBD1 (5 bases). The V end lost 8 bases, the J end lost 3 bases, and 22 bases lay between the germline ends. Germline assignment: CDR1 LGHNT and CDR2 FRNRAP. The CDR3 length is 16 residues. CDR3 in amino acids: CASLFLAGKFHTEAFF. As DNA, the CDR3 is TGTGCTAGTCTCTTCTTGGCAGGGAAGTTTCACACTGAAGCTTTCTTT.

This clonotype was seen more than once but under ten times. V and J are TRBV7-2 and TRBJ1-2, with 10 bases aligning to TRBD1. Germline V gene sequence: CDR1 SGHTA, CDR2 FQGNSA. J was trimmed by 7 bases and V by 5 bases; bases with no gene match: 10. The CDR3 spans 15 residues. In DNA, the CDR3 is TGTGCCAGCAGCCCAACGACAGGGGGCTTAGGTGGCTACACCTTC. It codes for CASSPTTGGLGGYTF.

The chain carries TRBV20-1 and TRBJ1-4; no reliable D call. The germline V gene has CDR1 DFQATT and CDR2 SNEGSKA (reference sequence). The CDR3 contains 16 residues. V lost 0 bases and J 1 base, leaving 12 bases between the germline ends. The CDR3 region is CSARDSMRGTNEKLFF. In DNA, the CDR3 is TGCAGTGCTAGAGACTCTATGCGGGGAACTAATGAAAAACTGTTTTTT.

The chain uses TRBV6-1 and TRBJ2-1; D gene uncertain. The germline gives CDR1 MNHNS, CDR2 SASEGT. Trimming cost V 6 bases and J 7 bases, with 7 bases left between them. The CDR3 sequence is 11 residues long. This CDR3 is CASRARNEQFF. In DNA, the CDR3 is TGTGCCAGCAGGGCACGTAATGAGCAGTTCTTC.

This clonotype was picked up a small number of times. The chain carries TRBV4-1 and TRBJ1-5, with D perhaps matching TRBD1 (6 bases). Trimming cost V 2 bases and J 7 bases, with 12 bases left between them. Germline V gene data show CDR1 as MGHRA and CDR2 as YSYEKL. The CDR3 is made up of 14 amino acids. The CDR3 loop is CASSQNRVEQPQHF. CDR3 nucleotide sequence: TGCGCCAGCAGCCAAAACAGGGTGGAGCAGCCCCAGCATTTT.

This sequence joins TRBV6-2 or TRBV6-3 and TRBJ2-5; D ambiguous. Trimming cost V 2 bases and J 0 bases, with 4 bases left between them. Germline-derived CDR1 and CDR2 are MNHEY and SVGEGT. This CDR3 is built from 13 residues. The CDR3 here is CASSYAYQETQYF. DNA of the CDR3: TGTGCCAGCAGTTACGCCTACCAAGAGACCCAGTACTTC.

The rearrangement uses TRBV20-1 and TRBJ2-3; possible D gene TRBD1, 6 bases. V shed 8 bases and J shed 0 bases, with 18 bases lying between them. The CDR3 spans 15 residues. From germline, CDR1 is DFQATT and CDR2 SNEGSKA (reference sequence). In DNA, the CDR3 is TGCAGTCCAGAAGACAGGCGGAAAAGCACAGATACGCAGTATTTT. Encoded protein: CSPEDRRKSTDTQYF.

V usage is TRBV7-3 and J usage is TRBJ1-1; the D is unclear. CDR3 length: 13 amino acids. Trimming took 5 bases from V and 5 from J, leaving 12 bases between them. In germline, CDR1 is SGHTA, CDR2 FQGTGA. CDR3: CASSRSGETEAFF. The CDR3 DNA sequence: TGTGCCAGCAGCCGATCGGGAGAGACTGAAGCTTTCTTT.

This clonotype showed up many times. J is TRBJ2-1 and V is TRBV4-3; 9 positions agree with TRBD2. Germline CDR1 reads LGHNA; CDR2 reads YSLEER. The V segment lost 0 bases and the J segment 3 bases; nucleotides outside the gene matches: 3. The length of the CDR3 is 16 residues. Written as DNA, the CDR3 is TGCGCCAGCAGCCAAGATAGGCGGGGGGGCTACAATGAGCAGTTCTTC. Its translation is CASSQDRRGGYNEQFF.

The chain combines TRBV20-1 with TRBJ2-1; TRBD1 or TRBD2 may be the D gene (5 bases each). The CDR3 is 14 amino acids. Germline V gene lookup returns CDR1 DFQATT and CDR2 SNEGSKA (reference sequence). Trimming shortened V by 4 bases and J by 3 bases, and 13 bases separated the two germline ends. The CDR3 loop reads CSAKFRDDYNEQFF. The CDR3 DNA reads as TGCAGTGCTAAGTTCCGGGACGACTACAATGAGCAGTTCTTC.

V usage is TRBV29-1 and J usage is TRBJ2-3; 7 bases are a match to TRBD2. This CDR3 has 16 amino acids. Unmatched junction bases numbered 11, after V lost 5 bases and J lost 0 bases. Germline loops: CDR1 SQVTM, CDR2 ANQGSEA. This CDR3 is CSVLGPSGHSTDTQYF. In DNA form, the CDR3 reads TGCAGCGTTCTCGGGCCTAGCGGACATAGCACAGATACGCAGTATTTT.

In its sample, this clonotype was seen a few times. This chain links TRBV5-1 with TRBJ1-2; D is unclear. Deletions cut 4 bases from V and 3 bases from J, with 10 bases between. CDR1 and CDR2 (germline): SGHRS, YFSETQ. CDR3 size: 13 residues. CDR3 in amino acids: CASSVDGDYGYTF. The CDR3 DNA sequence: TGCGCCAGCAGCGTGGACGGTGACTATGGCTACACCTTC.

This clonotype was observed a handful of times. The rearrangement uses TRBV6-5 and TRBJ2-7; D might be TRBD2 (5 bases). CDR1 and CDR2 (germline): MNHEY, SVGAGI. Trimming removed 7 bases from V and 3 bases from J, with 7 bases in between. The CDR3 is 11 residues long. The CDR3 spells CASTEGYEQYF. CDR3 coding DNA: TGTGCCAGCACCGAGGGCTACGAGCAGTACTTC.

This clonotype occurred a few times. The chain employs TRBV6-1 and TRBJ1-2; TRBD1 aligns across 7 bases. J lost 6 bases, V lost 6 bases, and 13 bases had no gene match. CDR1 and CDR2 (germline): MNHNS, SASEGT. This CDR3 comprises 15 residues. The CDR3 here is CASSERDSLGHGYTF. In nucleotides, the CDR3 is TGTGCCAGCAGCGAGCGGGACAGTTTGGGGCATGGCTACACCTTC.

This clonotype was seen repeatedly, ten times or more. J is TRBJ2-7 and V is TRBV10-3; 8 nucleotides line up with TRBD1. CDR1 is ENHRY, CDR2 SYGVKD, per germline. The CDR3 covers 15 residues. The trim removed 2 bases at V and 4 bases at J, leaving 7 bases unmatched. The DNA of the CDR3 is TGTGCCATCAGTGAGGGGGCAGGGGGCGTTTACGAGCAGTACTTC. Translated: CAISEGAGGVYEQYF.

The chain has TRBV5-1 and TRBJ1-2; D is unresolved. Per germline, CDR1 SGHRS and CDR2 YFSETQ. The CDR3 has 13 amino acids. V was shortened by 1 base and J by 1 base, with 5 bases between the two germline ends. CDR3 nucleotide sequence: TGCGCCAGCAGCTTGTTCAGTAACTATGGCTACACCTTC. Amino acid sequence: CASSLFSNYGYTF.

There are a few counts of this clonotype. V is TRBV13 and J is TRBJ2-5, with a possible D match to TRBD2 (6 bases). CDR3 length equals 14 residues. Trimming removed 7 bases from V and 4 bases from J, with 16 bases in between. The germline V gene encodes CDR1 PRHDT and CDR2 FYEKMQ (reference sequence). CDR3 loop: CASKKAGLGETQYF. DNA for the CDR3: TGTGCCAGCAAAAAAGCGGGTTTGGGAGAGACCCAGTACTTC.

This clonotype was observed a handful of times. The genes are TRBV5-1 and TRBJ1-5; D gene uncertain. V was cut by 0 bases and J by 0 bases, with 10 bases left in between. Germline V gene lookup returns CDR1 SGHRS and CDR2 YFSETQ. CDR3 length: 16 residues. In DNA form, the CDR3 reads TGCGCCAGCAGCTTGGATGGGGTTTATAGCAATCAGCCCCAGCATTTT. Amino acid sequence: CASSLDGVYSNQPQHF.

This clonotype showed up just a few times. V gene TRBV3-1 combines with J gene TRBJ2-7; D call uncertain. Trimming stripped 1 base from V and 0 bases from J, with 10 bases between. The CDR3 spans 15 residues. Germline values: CDR1 LGHDT, CDR2 YNNKEL (reference sequence). The CDR3 sequence: CASSQVFASSYEQYF. Written as DNA, the CDR3 is TGTGCCAGCAGCCAAGTTTTCGCGAGCTCCTACGAGCAGTACTTC.

This clonotype has more than one count but fewer than ten. This chain joins TRBV18 and TRBJ2-5; 10 positions agree with TRBD1. After removal of 5 bases from V and 4 bases from J, the junction contained 13 bases not matched to a gene. CDR1 and CDR2 from the germline V gene are KGHSH and LQKENI. The CDR3 has 17 residues. This CDR3 reads CASSKKPGQGRGETQYF. DNA of the CDR3: TGTGCCAGCTCAAAAAAACCGGGACAGGGGAGAGGAGAGACCCAGTACTTC.

This clonotype was seen a few times. The chain couples TRBV10-3 to TRBJ1-5, with 7 bases matching TRBD1. V lost 7 bases and J lost 4; bases outside the gene matches: 4. The CDR3 is 13 residues long. Looked up from germline, CDR1 is ENHRY and CDR2 is SYGVKD. CDR3 sequence (DNA): TGTGCCATCAAACAGGGGCTGAATCAGCCCCAGCATTTT. Translated: CAIKQGLNQPQHF.

This clonotype was observed many times. The CDR3 sequence: CAIRQGPMGTEAFF. In DNA form, the CDR3 reads TGTGCCATCAGACAAGGGCCCATGGGGACTGAAGCTTTCTTT. The rearrangement links TRBV10-3 to TRBJ1-1; D is unresolved. With 6 bases removed from V and 5 bases from J, the gap between germline ends came to 16 bases. The CDR3 contains 14 residues. Germline CDR1 is ENHRY and CDR2 is SYGVKD.

This clonotype has a handful of counts. The rearrangement links TRBV7-6 to TRBJ2-5; a possible D gene is TRBD2 (5 bases). Germline V gene sequence: CDR1 SGHVS, CDR2 FNYEAQ. V lost 7 bases and J lost 7, with 19 bases in between. There are 14 residues in the CDR3. CDR3 coding DNA: TGTGCCAGCAACGACGTGGCCGTTGGAGGGACCCAGTACTTC. Translating it yields CASNDVAVGGTQYF. The variable domain in full, with the rest retrieved from reference TRBV7-6 and TRBJ2-5, is GAGVSQSPRYKVTKRGQDVALRCDPISGHVSLYWYRQALGQGPEFLTYFNYEAQQDKSGLPNDRFSAERPEGSISTLTIQRTEQRDSAMYRCASNDVAVGGTQYFGPGTRLLVL.

This clonotype has more than one count but fewer than ten. This chain links TRBV20-1 with TRBJ2-1, with a possible D match to TRBD2 (6 bases). From germline, CDR1 is DFQATT and CDR2 SNEGSKA (reference sequence). V dropped 3 bases and J dropped 9 bases, with 15 bases sitting between them. The CDR3 has 13 residues. CDR3 in amino acids: CSARAGSGGEQFF. Here the CDR3 DNA reads TGCAGTGCTAGGGCGGGGTCTGGCGGTGAGCAGTTCTTC.

The chain is built from TRBV6-5 and TRBJ2-1; 7 bases are shared with TRBD1. This CDR3 has 15 residues. The V segment lost 4 bases and the J segment 3 bases; nucleotides outside the gene matches: 6. Per the germline V gene, CDR1 is MNHEY and CDR2 is SVGAGI. CDR3 in DNA: TGTGCCAGCAGTTTATTCCGGGACAGCTACAATGAGCAGTTCTTC. This codes for CASSLFRDSYNEQFF.

Many counts were recorded for this clonotype. This chain links TRBV5-6 with TRBJ1-1, with 8 bases lining up with TRBD1. With V trimmed by 5 bases and J by 0 bases, 6 bases remained unmatched. CDR3 length: 15 residues. The germline V gene encodes CDR1 SGHDT and CDR2 YYEEEE. CDR3 bases: TGTGCCAGCAGAGGGACAGGTAATATGAACACTGAAGCTTTCTTT. Translation: CASRGTGNMNTEAFF.

Ten or more counts support this clonotype. The V and J genes are TRBV20-1 and TRBJ2-3; 11 bases are a match to TRBD2. J gave up 2 bases and V 2 bases, and 6 bases lay outside the gene matches. The CDR3 sequence is 16 residues long. Germline values: CDR1 DFQATT, CDR2 SNEGSKA (reference sequence). The chain's CDR3 is CSARLGTSGFTDTQYF. The DNA of the CDR3 is TGCAGTGCTAGACTGGGGACTAGCGGATTCACAGATACGCAGTATTTT.